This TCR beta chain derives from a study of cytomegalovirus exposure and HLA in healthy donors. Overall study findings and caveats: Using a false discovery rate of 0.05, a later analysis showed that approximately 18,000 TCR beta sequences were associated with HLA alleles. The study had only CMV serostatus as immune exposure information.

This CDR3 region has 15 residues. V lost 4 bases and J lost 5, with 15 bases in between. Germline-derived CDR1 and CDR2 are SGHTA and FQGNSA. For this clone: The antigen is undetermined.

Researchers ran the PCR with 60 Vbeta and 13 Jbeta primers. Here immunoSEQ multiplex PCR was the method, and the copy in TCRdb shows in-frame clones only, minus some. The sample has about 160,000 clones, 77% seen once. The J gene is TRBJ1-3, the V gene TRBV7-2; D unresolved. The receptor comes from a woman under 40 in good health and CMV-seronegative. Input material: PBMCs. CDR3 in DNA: TGTGCCAGCAGCTCCGCGGTTGAGGGCCGAAACACCATATATTTT. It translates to CASSSAVEGRNTIYF. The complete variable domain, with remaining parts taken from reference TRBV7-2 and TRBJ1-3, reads GAGVSQSPSNKVTEKGKDVELRCDPISGHTALYWYRQSLGQGLEFLIYFQGNSAPDKSGLPSDRFSAERTGGSVSTLTIQRTQQEDSAVYLCASSSAVEGRNTIYFGEGSWLTVV.